This T cell receptor (beta chain) came from a study of blood T cell repertoires in COVID-19. In the study overall: Acute and convalescent COVID-19 samples came from the United States, Italy and Spain.

As processed by the authors: The authors estimated nucleated cell counts from reference gene primer amplification. The table came from immunoSEQ multiplex PCR; TCRdb's copy has only in-frame clones and leaves some out. The V and J calls and clone size come from that table; D and trimming were worked out from the DNA. The sample has about 230,000 clones, about 85% seen once. The V gene's germline CDR1 is LNHDA and CDR2 SQIVND (reference sequence). CDR3 size: 13 residues. V was pared by 6 bases and J by 10 bases, with 16 bases between. The sequence was obtained from a middle-aged man with acute or convalescent COVID-19. Specimen: peripheral blood. The rearrangement joins TRBV19 to TRBJ2-1, with D tentatively TRBD2 (6 bases). The CDR3 spells CASRWAGGSEQFF. The CDR3 DNA reads as TGTGCCAGTAGATGGGCCGGGGGAAGCGAGCAGTTCTTC.